This paragraph covers one T cell receptor beta chain sequence. Other DNA sequences in the same sample also yield this CDR3. From germline, CDR1 is SNHLY and CDR2 FYNNEI. The CDR3 is 12 residues long. Trimming stripped 1 base from V and 1 base from J, with 2 bases between. The sample comes from a study of beta chain features in type 1 diabetes. The sequenced template was cDNA made from the entire isolated RNA. Assay used: immunoSEQ multiplex PCR; TCRdb lists only in-frame clones, some missing. The table lists 900,000 or so clones, about 17% of them singletons. The material sequenced was naive CD4+ T cells from blood. The receptor was derived from a woman aged 18-29 years in good health. The chain is built from TRBV2 and TRBJ2-7; no reliable D call. CDR3 nucleotides: TGTGCCAGCAGTGAAGGTTCCTACGAGCAGTACTTC. This codes for CASSEGSYEQYF. The complete variable domain, with remaining parts taken from reference TRBV2 and TRBJ2-7, reads EPEVTQTPSHQVTQMGQEVILRCVPISNHLYFYWYRQILGQKVEFLVSFYNNEISEKSEIFDDQFSVERPDGSNFTLKIRSTKLEDSAMYFCASSEGSYEQYFGPGTRLTVT.